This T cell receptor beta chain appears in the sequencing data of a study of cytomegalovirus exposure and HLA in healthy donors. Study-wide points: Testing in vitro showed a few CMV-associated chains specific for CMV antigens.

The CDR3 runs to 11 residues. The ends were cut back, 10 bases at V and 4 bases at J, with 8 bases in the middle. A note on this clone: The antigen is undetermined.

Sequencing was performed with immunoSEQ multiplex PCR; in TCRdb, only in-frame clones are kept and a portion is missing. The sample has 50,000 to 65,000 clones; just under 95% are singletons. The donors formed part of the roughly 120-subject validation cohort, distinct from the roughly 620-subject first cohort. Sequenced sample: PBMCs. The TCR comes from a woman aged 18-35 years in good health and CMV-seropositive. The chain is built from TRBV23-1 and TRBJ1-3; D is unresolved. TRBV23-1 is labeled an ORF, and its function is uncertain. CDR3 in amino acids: CATESGNTIYF. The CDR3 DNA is TGCGCCACGGAGTCGGGAAACACCATATATTTT.